The clone carrying this T cell receptor (beta chain) occurred many times. Its antigen is still unknown. Using its own MiXCR run on the multiplex PCR reads, TCRdb lists one record per CDR3 protein. The data contain 200,000 to 250,000 distinct CDR3 sequences, less than 40% of them singletons. The sample originates from a study of breast tumors, draining lymph nodes, adjacent tissues. Germline loops: CDR1 LNHDA, CDR2 SQIVND (reference sequence). With V trimmed by 5 bases and J by 0 bases, 6 bases remained unmatched. The CDR3 runs to 17 residues. Overall study findings and caveats: The data were judged consistent with most tumor T cells coming from lymph node and expanding in tumor.

Breast cancer patients provided tissue from their axillary draining lymph nodes. The rearrangement uses TRBV19 and TRBJ2-7; 14 bases match TRBD2. Sequencing was performed on axillary lymph node tissue. This clonotype originated in a female donor with breast cancer. Some clones in this sample may be carry-over from other donors' samples. The CDR3 spells CASSDSGTSGSSYEQYF. Here the CDR3 DNA reads TGTGCCAGTAGTGACTCCGGGACTAGCGGGAGCTCCTACGAGCAGTACTTC.